This TCR beta chain was observed in a study of cytomegalovirus exposure and HLA in healthy donors. Germline CDR1 is SGHDT and CDR2 is YYEEEE. The V gene end was trimmed by 2 bases and the J gene end by 4 bases; junction bases not matched to a gene: 6. CDR3 length equals 16 residues. PCR amplification relied on 60 Vbeta primers (plus 13 Jbeta primers). Using immunoSEQ multiplex PCR, the repertoire was profiled, and TCRdb retains in-frame clones only, with some absent. In total, the table holds about 160,000 clones. The sample consisted of PBMCs. The sequence was obtained from a woman in her 50s in good health and CMV-seronegative. The rearrangement uses TRBV5-6 and TRBJ1-6; 7 bases align to TRBD1. CDR3 in DNA: TGTGCCAGCAGCTTACACAGGGGATCGTATAATTCACCCCTCCACTTT. This codes for CASSLHRGSYNSPLHF.